The source of this T cell receptor beta chain is a study of low-dose radiotherapy and immunotherapy resistance in tumors. Background on the study: The 200 mg/m2 dose of intravenous cyclophosphamide was given every two weeks, one day before radiation and immunotherapy.

Primers used for first-strand cDNA, a TRAV- and TRBV-specific set, covered both alpha and beta chains. The authors ran about 18 PCR cycles to amplify TCRs with a constant-region primer and V-primer adapter. The isolated mRNA underwent amplification through in vitro transcription. MiXCR, applied by TCRdb to the reads, yields one record per CDR3 protein. The table lists approximately 80,000 distinct CDR3 sequences, over 15% of them singletons. Time point indicated: after trial treatment. Stated treatment: LDRT plus nivolumab, ipilimumab, low-dose cyclophosphamide and aspirin (RACIN trial). Inclusion covered patients whose advanced solid tumors lacked tumor-infiltrating lymphocytes. This clonotype has a count of ten or more. The length of the CDR3 is 17 residues. Germline CDR1 and CDR2: SGHAT and FQNNGV. Losses at the gene ends were 4 bases for V and 4 bases for J; bases not matched to a gene: 5.

The sequence came from a male donor with prostate cancer. The chain couples TRBV11-2 to TRBJ2-3, with 16 nucleotides matching TRBD2. The source was PBMCs, collected after low-dose radiotherapy plus immunotherapy. CDR3 sequence reads: CASSSGTSGRVSDTQYF. For the CDR3, the DNA is TGTGCCAGCAGCTCCGGGACTAGCGGGAGGGTCTCAGATACGCAGTATTTT.